This T cell receptor (beta chain) was sequenced during a study of T cells in Graves' hyperthyroidism and ophthalmopathy. This clonotype has at least ten counts. No antigen is known for it. Regions amplified from RNA transcripts were the TCR beta CDR3 regions. In the first-round RT-PCR of the TCR CDR3, the HTBI primer set was used. One entry per CDR3 protein, called by TCRdb with MiXCR from the multiplex PCR reads. There are approximately 210,000 distinct CDR3 sequences in the sample; roughly 17% occur only once, and 50% lies in the top ten. Newly diagnosed hyperthyroidism, duration under 2 months, in patients aged 18 to 65. Each diagnosis drew on symptoms, thyroxine, TRAb, thyroid ultrasound and orbital computed tomography findings. PBMCs were derived from roughly 10 ml fresh peripheral blood. Overall study findings and caveats: Classification by a 13 V-J model distinguished ophthalmopathy from stable hyperthyroidism.

Germline CDR1 MNHEY, CDR2 SMNVEV (reference sequence). The CDR3 covers 16 residues. Unmatched junction bases numbered 15, after V lost 7 bases and J lost 6 bases. The clonotype was recovered from a man aged 50 to 60 with Graves' hyperthyroidism. Sequences were obtained from blood. The genes are TRBV27 and TRBJ2-1; TRBD2 agrees at 7 bases. The CDR3 reads CASTPFGRETPNEQFF. In nucleotides, the CDR3 is TGTGCCAGCACGCCTTTTGGGCGGGAGACACCCAATGAGCAGTTCTTC.